This T cell receptor beta chain stems from a study of beta chain features in type 1 diabetes. Study-level findings and limits: The question left open here concerned HLA type influencing TCRB rearrangement. People with Type 1 diabetes carried modestly yet significantly shorter TCRB CDR3s in all four CD4+ subsets. The study found that naive, central memory and Treg TCRB repertoires appeared more similar in patients than in healthy donors.

This clone was observed a handful of times. Its cognate antigen is unknown. As every portion of the isolated RNA was reverse transcribed, the sequencing read expressed TCRB transcripts. Data came from immunoSEQ multiplex PCR; TCRdb stores just in-frame clones and leaves some out. Here the sample spans 450,000 or so clones, about an eighth being singletons. Sorting of CD4+ naive, central memory, regulatory and stem cell-like memory cells was performed via CD45RO/CCR7/CD25/CD127/CD95/CD27. From germline, CDR1 is SNHLY and CDR2 FYNNEI. The CDR3 sequence is 14 residues long. V was clipped by 7 bases and J by 4 bases; unmatched bases: 9.

This receptor was obtained from a young woman in good health. The sequenced sample was naive CD4+ T cells from blood. The chain is built from TRBV2 and TRBJ2-7; 8 bases are a match to TRBD1. The CDR3 loop is CASKGRTGTYEQYF. CDR3 bases: TGTGCCAGCAAAGGCCGGACAGGGACGTACGAGCAGTACTTC.